The sequence of this T cell receptor beta chain was determined in a study of control samples from healthy donors and cancer patients. Only in-frame clones appear in the TCRdb table, and some are missing; sequencing was by immunoSEQ multiplex PCR. This sample has around 250,000 clones, with around 79% found just once. The germline gives CDR1 SEHNR, CDR2 FQNEAQ (reference sequence). V shed 4 bases, J shed 5 bases, and the junction held 7 bases outside the gene matches. The CDR3 is made up of 15 amino acids. The TCR sequence derives from a woman aged 60-75 years with lung cancer. The V gene is TRBV7-9, the J gene TRBJ1-4; 7 bases map to TRBD1. The sequenced sample consisted of PBMCs. The CDR3 spells CASSSAGTANEKLFF. The CDR3 coding sequence is TGTGCCAGCAGCTCAGCCGGGACAGCAAATGAAAAACTGTTTTTT.